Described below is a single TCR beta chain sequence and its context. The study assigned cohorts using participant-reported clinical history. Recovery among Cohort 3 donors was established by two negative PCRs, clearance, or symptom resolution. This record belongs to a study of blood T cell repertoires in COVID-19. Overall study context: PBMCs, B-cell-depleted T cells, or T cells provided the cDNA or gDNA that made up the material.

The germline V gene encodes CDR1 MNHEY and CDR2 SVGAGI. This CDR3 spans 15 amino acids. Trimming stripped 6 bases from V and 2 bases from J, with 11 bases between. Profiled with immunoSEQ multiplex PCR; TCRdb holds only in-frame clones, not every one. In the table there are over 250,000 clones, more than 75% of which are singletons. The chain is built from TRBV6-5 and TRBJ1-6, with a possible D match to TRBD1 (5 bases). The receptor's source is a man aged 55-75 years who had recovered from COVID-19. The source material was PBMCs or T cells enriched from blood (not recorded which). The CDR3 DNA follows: TGTGCCAGCAGATCGGGGGGGACCTATAATTCACCCCTCCACTTT. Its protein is CASRSGGTYNSPLHF.